This T cell receptor beta chain appears in the sequencing data of a study of T cells in Graves' hyperthyroidism and ophthalmopathy (dated by TCRdb to about 2019). Regarding the study in general: Peripheral blood was sampled at the time of initial diagnosis, prior to any treatment. To identify distinguishing TCR V-J signatures, a discovery cohort of around 100 patients was used, comprising 43 with Graves' ophthalmopathy and some 57 with stable Graves' hyperthyroidism. An independent validation cohort of fewer than 20 hyperthyroidism patients and 17 patients who later progressed to ophthalmopathy tested prospective prediction of ophthalmopathy. The 95 to 100 discovery patients were randomly divided into training and test sets at a 7:3 ratio. Thyroid tissue and blood T-cell repertoires from six or seven Graves' hyperthyroidism patients were also compared in the study. Once sampling was done, hyperthyroidism patients were given methimazole at a starting dose of 30 mg daily, whereas ophthalmopathy patients were given high-dose intravenous methylprednisolone. TCR Vbeta CDR3 sequencing of 135 peripheral blood samples (approximately 44 ophthalmopathy, around 80 hyperthyroidism and roughly 17 progressor patients) is reported in the paper. Findings and caveats that apply to the study as a whole: Most expanded thyroid clonotypes (frequency above 0.001) were also detected in blood, suggesting blood repertoires may reflect thyroid immune responses. During validation, the model predicted progression to ophthalmopathy a median of about 5.9 months ahead of onset, with around 71% sensitivity and more than 72% specificity. In cross-validation, a model built on a 13 V-J signature told ophthalmopathy apart from stable hyperthyroidism with about 90% sensitivity and around 83% specificity, and in testing the same model reached 80%/75%. No statistical method was used to fix the sample size in advance, and group allocation was not hidden from the investigators.

In the ophthalmopathy patients, disease was moderately to severely active, with a Clinical Activity Score of 3 or more, a NOSPECS grade of 4 or more, and a duration of less than 3 months. The study excluded patients with uncontrolled infections, other autoimmune diseases, pregnancy or lactation. Clinical symptoms, serum thyroxine and TRAb, thyroid ultrasound, and orbital computed tomography formed the basis for the diagnoses. PBMCs were separated from over 9 ml of fresh peripheral blood using Ficoll-Paque density gradient centrifugation. Total RNA was extracted with Trizol reagent, and quality was checked on an Agilent 2100 Bioanalyzer. The TCR beta CDR3 regions were amplified from the RNA transcripts. For the first round of RT-PCR on the TCR CDR3, the HTBI primer set was used together with the Qiagen OneStep RT-PCR kit. Libraries were constructed in a second round of multiplex PCR, after which size selection and purification were performed. Libraries were sequenced paired-end with 100 bp reads on an Illumina HiSeq2000. The paper's data handling went like this. Raw data were processed with SOAPnuke, discarding reads with adapters, uncalled bases, mean Phred below 15, or no exact constant-primer or identifier match. COPE v1.2.5 was used to merge high-quality paired reads, and clonotypes were defined as unique nucleotide sequences. MiTCR v1.1 was used to align the clonotypes against IMGT TRBV, TRBD and TRBJ reference segments. Analysis was restricted to V-J combinations with a frequency above 0.0001, which covered 99.2% of repertoires. The TCS score was defined as the ratio of F50 (clonal expansion) to E x V (chaos), calculated using BLOSUM62-based TCRdist between CDR3 peptides within each V-J. Welch's t-statistics and random forest reduced fewer than 600 V-J features to 13, which were used in a naive Bayes classifier (R e1071). The Morisita-Horn index was used to measure how similar the thyroid and blood repertoires were. TCRdb ran its own pipeline on the public reads, namely fastp trimming at Q25 and MiXCR clone calling, and kept in-frame beta chains. Each entry is one CDR3 protein sequence, shown with its most common DNA and genes. These V and J calls originate from TCRdb's pipeline instead of the authors' own analysis. This sample is represented by 34,000 or so distinct CDR3 sequences; 52% of them were singletons. Of the sample, 20% to 30% falls within the top ten clones.

Many counts were recorded for this clonotype. It lacks a known antigen. Within one base of it there is no much larger clone, and no base qualities were kept. Measured from the cysteine to the phenylalanine, the CDR3 is 13 residues long. The retained sequence is limited to the CDR3, 39 bases, with the frame set at the first base. CDR1 and CDR2 (LNHDA, SQIVND) derive from the germline V gene (reference sequence). V and J lose 5 bases and 7 bases, and a span of 14 bases separates them. Rearrangement joined TRBV19 to TRBJ2-5; the D gene is possibly TRBD1 or TRBD2, with 5 bases matching each. The receptor was derived from a woman between 35 and 50 years old with Graves' ophthalmopathy. Sequenced: blood. The CDR3 has the sequence CASSRDGRGTQYF. The base sequence is TGTGCCAGTAGTCGGGACGGACGGGGGACCCAGTACTTC.